Reported below is one T cell receptor (beta chain). The V segment lost 3 bases and the J segment 5 bases; nucleotides outside the gene matches: 5. Germline loops: CDR1 KGHSH, CDR2 LQKENI. The CDR3 covers 15 residues. The sample belongs to a study of blood T cell repertoires in COVID-19. Across the study: Samples representing acute and convalescent COVID-19 were sourced from the United States, Italy and Spain. Sources were T cells, B-cell-depleted T cells, or PBMCs; the material itself was cDNA or gDNA.

Study processing details: Reference gene primer amplification gave estimated nucleated cell counts. The data were produced by immunoSEQ multiplex PCR, yet TCRdb's version contains in-frame clones alone and is incomplete. That table gives V, J and clone size, and the DNA gave D and trimming. The sample has under 200,000 clones, just over 90% seen once. The specimen sequenced was peripheral blood. This chain uses TRBV18 with TRBJ1-1; 11 bases map to TRBD1. The receptor was isolated from a man between 18 and 29 years old with acute or convalescent COVID-19. The CDR3 is CASSPKGQGGTEAFF. CDR3 DNA: TGTGCCAGCTCACCGAAGGGACAGGGGGGAACTGAAGCTTTCTTT.